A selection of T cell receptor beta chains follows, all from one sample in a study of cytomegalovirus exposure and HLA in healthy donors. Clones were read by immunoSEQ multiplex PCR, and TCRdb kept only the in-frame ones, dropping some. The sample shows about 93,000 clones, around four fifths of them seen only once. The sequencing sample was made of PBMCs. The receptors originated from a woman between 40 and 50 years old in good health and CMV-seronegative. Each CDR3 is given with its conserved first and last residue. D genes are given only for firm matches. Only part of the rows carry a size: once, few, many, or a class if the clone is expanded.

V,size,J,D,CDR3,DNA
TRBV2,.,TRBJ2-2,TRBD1,CASSPQGGNTGELFF,TGTGCCAGCAGCCCACAGGGGGGGAACACCGGGGAGCTGTTTTTT
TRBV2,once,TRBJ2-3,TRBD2,CASPGLAGDLDTQYF,TGTGCCAGCCCGGGACTAGCGGGAGACCTAGATACGCAGTATTTT
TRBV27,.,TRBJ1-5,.,CASSLSKKQGSGNQPQHF,TGTGCCAGCAGTTTATCTAAAAAACAGGGTTCCGGCAATCAGCCCCAGCATTTT
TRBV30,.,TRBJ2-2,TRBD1,CAYSGDRGRWGGELFF,TGTGCCTACTCCGGGGACAGGGGGCGGTGGGGCGGGGAGCTGTTTTTT
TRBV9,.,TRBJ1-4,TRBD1,CASSPRDPGGEKLFF,TGTGCCAGCAGCCCCCGGGACCCAGGGGGGGAAAAACTGTTTTTT
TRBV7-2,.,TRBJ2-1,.,CASSPQLNEQFF,TGTGCCAGCAGCCCCCAGTTGAATGAGCAGTTCTTC
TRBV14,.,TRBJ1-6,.,CASSITGPNSPLHF,TGTGCCAGCAGCATTACAGGGCCTAATTCACCCCTCCACTTT
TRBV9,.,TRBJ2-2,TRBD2,CASRLASNTGELFF,TGTGCCAGCAGACTAGCGTCCAACACCGGGGAGCTGTTTTTT
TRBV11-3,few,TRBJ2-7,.,CASSLGPPSDEQYF,TGTGCCAGCAGCTTAGGCCCCCCGAGCGACGAGCAGTACTTC
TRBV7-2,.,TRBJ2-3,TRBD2,CASSYRFWAGGGTDTQYF,TGTGCCAGCAGCTATCGTTTCTGGGCGGGGGGCGGAACAGATACGCAGTATTTT
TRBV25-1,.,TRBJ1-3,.,CASSSGVKQGLSGNTIYF,TGTGCCAGCAGTAGCGGGGTTAAACAAGGTCTCTCTGGAAACACCATATATTTT
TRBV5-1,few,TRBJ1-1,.,CASSYRQKNTEAFF,TGCGCCAGCAGCTATCGACAGAAGAACACTGAAGCTTTCTTT
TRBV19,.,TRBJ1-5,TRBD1,CASTRGQGADRQPQHF,TGTGCCAGTACTAGGGGACAGGGGGCGGATAGGCAGCCCCAGCATTTT
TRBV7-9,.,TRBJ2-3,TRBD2,CASSPGLAGSSTDTQYF,TGTGCCAGCAGCCCGGGACTAGCGGGTTCTAGCACAGATACGCAGTATTTT
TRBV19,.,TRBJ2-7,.,CASTRTPSSYEQYF,TGTGCCAGTACTAGGACTCCTAGCTCCTACGAGCAGTACTTC
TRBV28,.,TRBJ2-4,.,CASSYPAGPNIQYF,TGTGCCAGCAGCTACCCCGCGGGACCGAACATTCAGTACTTC
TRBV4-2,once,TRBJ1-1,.,CASSQEAMGWGPGPEAFF,TGTGCCAGCAGCCAAGAGGCAATGGGGTGGGGGCCGGGCCCTGAAGCTTTCTTT
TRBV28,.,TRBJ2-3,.,CASSSPPPISGNTQYF,TGTGCCAGCAGTTCACCACCACCGATTAGCGGAAATACGCAGTATTTT
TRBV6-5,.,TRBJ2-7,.,CASSYSWTPGDEQYF,TGTGCCAGCAGTTACTCATGGACACCAGGGGACGAGCAGTACTTC
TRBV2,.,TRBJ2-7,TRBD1,CASREDRVEQYF,TGTGCCAGCAGGGAGGACAGGGTCGAGCAGTACTTC
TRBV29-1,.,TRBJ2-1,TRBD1,CSVEQGPNNEQFF,TGCAGCGTAGAACAGGGGCCCAACAATGAGCAGTTCTTC
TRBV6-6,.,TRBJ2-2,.,CASSQRGQARTGELFF,TGTGCCAGCAGCCAGCGGGGACAGGCCCGCACCGGGGAGCTGTTTTTT
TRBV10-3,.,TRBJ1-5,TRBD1,CAISPTGMYQPQHF,TGTGCCATCAGCCCGACAGGGATGTATCAGCCCCAGCATTTT
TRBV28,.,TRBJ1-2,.,CASRPLSANYGYTF,TGTGCCAGCAGACCCCTGTCGGCTAACTATGGCTACACCTTC
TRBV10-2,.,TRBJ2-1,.,CASSDRAHEQFF,TGCGCCAGCAGTGATCGAGCCCATGAGCAGTTCTTC
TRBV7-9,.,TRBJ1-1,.,CASLPDSLNTEAFF,TGTGCCAGCCTTCCGGACAGCTTGAACACTGAAGCTTTCTTT
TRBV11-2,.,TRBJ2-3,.,CASSSGERSTDTQYF,TGTGCCAGCAGCTCAGGGGAGCGGAGCACAGATACGCAGTATTTT
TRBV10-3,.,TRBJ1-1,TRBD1,CAISEFYSGQLNTEAFF,TGTGCCATCAGTGAGTTCTACTCGGGACAGCTGAACACTGAAGCTTTCTTT
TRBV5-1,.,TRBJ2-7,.,CASSSLAANLYEQYF,TGCGCCAGCAGCTCTCTAGCAGCAAACCTCTACGAGCAGTACTTC
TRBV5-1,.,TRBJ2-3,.,CASSPLSHPTDTQYF,TGCGCCAGCAGCCCTCTTTCTCACCCCACAGATACGCAGTACTTT
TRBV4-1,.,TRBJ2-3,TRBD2,CASSLRGGGWDTDTQYF,TGCGCCAGCAGCCTTCGGGGGGGAGGGTGGGACACAGATACGCAGTATTTT
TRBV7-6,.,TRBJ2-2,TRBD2,CASSLGVAGAPGELFF,TGTGCCAGCAGCTTAGGGGTAGCGGGAGCGCCCGGGGAGCTGTTTTTT
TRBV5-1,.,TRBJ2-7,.,CASSFNRDEQYF,TGCGCCAGCAGCTTTAACAGGGACGAGCAGTACTTC
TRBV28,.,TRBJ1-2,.,CASSFPGGLSGYTF,TGTGCCAGCAGTTTCCCGGGGGGCTTAAGCGGCTACACCTTC
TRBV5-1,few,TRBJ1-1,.,CASSQTGEGTEAFF,TGCGCCAGCAGCCAGACAGGTGAGGGCACTGAAGCTTTCTTT
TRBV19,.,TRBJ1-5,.,CASSAGQAWGASNQPQHF,TGTGCCAGTAGTGCGGGGCAGGCTTGGGGTGCGAGCAATCAGCCCCAGCATTTT
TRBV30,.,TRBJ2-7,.,CASTPSEASYEQYF,TGTGCCTCGACGCCTTCGGAGGCCTCCTACGAGCAGTACTTC
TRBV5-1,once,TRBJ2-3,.,CASSPQPTGAPQYF,TGCGCCAGCAGCCCCCAGCCTACGGGAGCTCCGCAGTATTTT
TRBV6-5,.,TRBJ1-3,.,CASSYARASSGNTIYF,TGTGCCAGCAGTTACGCCCGTGCTAGCTCTGGAAACACCATATATTTT
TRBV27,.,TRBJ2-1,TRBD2,CASSPGTSGSNEQFF,TGTGCCAGCAGTCCTGGGACTAGCGGGAGCAATGAGCAGTTCTTC
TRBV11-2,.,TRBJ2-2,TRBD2,CASSLAVLAGVGGELFF,TGTGCCAGCAGCTTAGCCGTCCTAGCGGGAGTGGGCGGGGAGCTGTTTTTT
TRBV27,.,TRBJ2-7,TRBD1,CASRTGSYEQYF,TGTGCCAGCAGGACAGGGAGCTACGAGCAGTACTTC
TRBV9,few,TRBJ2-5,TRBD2,CASSSGLAGSLETQYF,TGTGCCAGCAGCTCCGGACTAGCGGGGAGCCTAGAGACCCAGTACTTC
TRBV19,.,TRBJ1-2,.,CASSIGGSLSGYTF,TGTGCCAGTAGTATAGGAGGGAGTCTTAGCGGCTACACCTTC
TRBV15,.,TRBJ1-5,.,CATSGFRVKNQPQHF,TGTGCCACCAGCGGTTTCAGGGTCAAGAATCAGCCCCAGCATTTT
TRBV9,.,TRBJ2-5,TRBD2,CASSEGLAGVETQYF,TGTGCCAGCAGCGAGGGACTAGCGGGAGTGGAGACCCAGTACTTC
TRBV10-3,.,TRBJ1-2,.,CAISYDSNYGYTF,TGTGCCATCAGTTACGACAGCAACTATGGCTACACCTTC
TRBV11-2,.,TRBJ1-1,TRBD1,CASSLVGWGDRGSAFF,TGTGCCAGCAGCTTAGTGGGGTGGGGGGACAGGGGCTCGGCTTTCTTT
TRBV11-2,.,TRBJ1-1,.,CASSLARIRGWDTEAFF,TGTGCCAGCAGCTTAGCTCGTATTCGGGGGTGGGACACTGAAGCTTTCTTT
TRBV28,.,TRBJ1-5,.,CASSLEEFGNQPQHF,TGTGCCAGCAGTTTAGAGGAATTTGGGAATCAGCCCCAGCATTTT
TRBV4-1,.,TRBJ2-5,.,CASSQEGVPETQYF,TGCGCCAGCAGCCAAGAAGGAGTGCCAGAGACCCAGTACTTC
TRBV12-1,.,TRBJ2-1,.,CASSFFPGGKDEQFF,TGTGCCAGCAGCTTTTTTCCGGGAGGAAAGGATGAGCAGTTCTTC
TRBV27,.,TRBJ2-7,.,CASSRPDSGEQYF,TGTGCCAGCAGCCGACCGGACAGCGGCGAGCAGTACTTC
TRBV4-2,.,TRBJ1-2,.,CASSESGGTNYGYTF,TGTGCCAGCAGCGAATCCGGGGGGACTAACTATGGCTACACCTTC
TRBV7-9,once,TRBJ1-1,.,CASSLKAASEAFF,TGTGCCAGCAGCTTAAAAGCAGCGTCTGAAGCTTTCTTT
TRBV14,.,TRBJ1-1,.,CASSPQGYTEAFF,TGTGCCAGCAGCCCCCAGGGGTACACTGAAGCTTTCTTT
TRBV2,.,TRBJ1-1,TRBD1,CASFRTGVNTEAFF,TGTGCCAGCTTTCGGACAGGGGTGAACACTGAAGCTTTCTTT
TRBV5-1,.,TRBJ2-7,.,CASSLDARALHEQYF,TGCGCCAGCAGCTTGGATGCCAGGGCTCTGCACGAGCAGTACTTC
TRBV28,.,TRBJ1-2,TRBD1,CASTTRTGGFYGYTF,TGTGCCAGCACCACCCGGACAGGAGGTTTCTATGGCTACACCTTC